This T cell receptor (beta chain) stems from a study of radiation and T cells in renal cell carcinoma. Overall study: Nephrectomy followed 15 Gy stereotactic body radiation by 4 weeks.

Trimming took off 1 base at V and 5 bases at J, with 15 bases between the two ends. Germline V gives CDR1 LNHDA, CDR2 SQIVND (reference sequence). There are 16 residues in the CDR3. About this clone: Its antigen is not known.

Only in-frame clones appear in the TCRdb table, and some are missing; sequencing was by immunoSEQ multiplex PCR. Here the sample spans under 150,000 clones, roughly four fifths being singletons. Study-level results: Baseline intratumoral clonotype presence is unknown without pretreatment biopsies. In blood, top tumor clones expanded by 2 weeks, shrinking by 4.

Time point meaning: blood 2 weeks post-SBRT. The treatment is: 15 Gy SBRT to primary tumor, nephrectomy 4 weeks later. The sample in question was blood, obtained from a patient whose treatment included radiotherapy and nephrectomy. The chain joins TRBV19 to TRBJ1-5; tentatively, D is TRBD1 (6 bases). This receptor was taken from an older woman with renal cell carcinoma. Written as DNA, the CDR3 is TGTGCCAGTAGTATAGGGGGCCGGGGGGCTTATCAGCCCCAGCATTTT. Protein: CASSIGGRGAYQPQHF.